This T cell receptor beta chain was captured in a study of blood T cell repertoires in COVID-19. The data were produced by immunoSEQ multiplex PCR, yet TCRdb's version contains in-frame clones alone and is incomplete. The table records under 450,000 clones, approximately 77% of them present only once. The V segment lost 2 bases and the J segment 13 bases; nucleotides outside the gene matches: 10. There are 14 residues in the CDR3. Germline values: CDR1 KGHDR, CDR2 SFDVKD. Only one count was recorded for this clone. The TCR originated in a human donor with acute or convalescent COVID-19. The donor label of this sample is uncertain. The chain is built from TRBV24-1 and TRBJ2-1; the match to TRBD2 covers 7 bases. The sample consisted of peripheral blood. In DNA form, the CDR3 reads TGTGCCACCAGTGATTCCGGGGGGTCCGTCGGCCAGTTCTTC. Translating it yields CATSDSGGSVGQFF.